This T cell receptor beta chain was recovered during a study of cytomegalovirus exposure and HLA in healthy donors (dated by TCRdb to between 2016 and 2019). Looking at the study overall: In an earlier analysis of fewer than 750 of the donors, 250 to 300 Gb of sequence data and some 100 million unique TCR beta sequences from about 190 million T cells were reported. Every discovery cohort repertoire had been produced on one sequencing platform. Because of strong linkage in the cohort, roughly five DR-DQ haplotypes were treated as single units for association and clustering. In an earlier analysis of more than 550 of the donors, high-throughput TCR beta sequencing was used to judge whether each TCR beta V gene segment behaved as functional or pseudogenic. Typing coverage varied by locus: 629-630 donors for A, B, C, DRB1 and DQB1; roughly 520 for DQA1; over 600 for DPA1; approximately 470 for DPB1. The aim of the study was to test whether cataloging public T cell receptors could identify signatures of past pathogen exposure. To predict cytomegalovirus infection status, the study combined high-throughput TCR immunosequencing, statistical association of individual TCRs with disease status, and machine learning. An early release covering roughly 600 HLA-typed donors comprised roughly 300 gigabases of sequencing data and around 80 million unique TCR sequences. In the later analysis, no new phenotypic data were used to find candidate immune exposures; instead, reliance was placed on TCR beta sequences and their occurrence across donors. In a later analysis, previously published TCR beta repertoires from about 640 donors were re-analyzed and high-resolution HLA genotyping was added so that TCR occurrence patterns could be studied. HLA typing included class I and class II loci at four-digit resolution. In a later genetic analysis, genome-wide SNP genotypes for about 55% of the roughly 670 donors were used, and that subset was treated as a discovery cohort. Across approximately 400 genotyped donors of the cohort, an average of roughly 250,000 unique TCR beta nucleotide sequences per donor were sequenced, and 15% to 20% of those sequences were non-productive. The T cell repertoires of 670 or so subjects were profiled by immunosequencing and related to cytomegalovirus serostatus. Donor age, sex, ethnicity and CMV serostatus were compiled alongside the repertoire data. Along with the roughly 670-subject first cohort, a separate validation cohort of roughly 110 different subjects was used. The genetic ancestry cluster associated with self-reported Caucasian donors included about four fifths of the approximately 430 genotyped donors.

Regarding this clone: Its target antigen remains unknown. No per-base quality is available; no much larger clone lies one base away.

What the authors observed across the whole study: Cytomegalovirus status was reported to be diagnosed by the classifier with high specificity and sensitivity in both the original and validation cohorts. Strong co-occurrence of HLA alleles, especially DR and DQ, made assigning TCR associations to individual alleles difficult. In a later analysis, the rate of TCR association differed among HLA loci, with DRB1 alleles having the most associated TCRs and HLA-C alleles having the fewest. A further reported finding was that TCR beta sequences accurately predicted the HLA-A and HLA-B alleles for most subjects in the first cohort. Because HLA typing was missing for some donors at each locus, association tests included only the typed subset. Because counts were too low, seventeen rarely observed V segments, including chromosome 9 orphons, were excluded from the earlier analysis of some 540 of the donors. In this cohort, only TCR beta chains were sequenced, and detectable features were limited by the absence of alpha or paired-chain data. Compared with equally common non-associated chains, HLA-associated TCR beta chains in a later analysis were more clonally expanded and had lower generation probabilities. Linkage disequilibrium might explain the correlated functional status among segregating V segments, but an unknown experimental factor could not be ruled out. A total of about 180 TCR beta chains were listed by the study as associated with cytomegalovirus. In a later genetic analysis, fewer N-insertions in productive TCRs were reported among donors in an Asian-associated ancestry cluster than the roughly 700-donor mean. Immune exposure information for the cohort was limited to CMV serostatus. Roughly uniform sequencing depth across donors was assumed in presence/absence analyses, although this assumption may not hold. The sequencing pipeline was judged likely to have produced a cluster of highly shared sequence variants as a technical artifact. Several of the top co-occurrence clusters appeared to be linked to parvovirus B19, influenza, CMV and Epstein-Barr virus, according to a later analysis. According to the authors, the approach could potentially be generalized to other disease states and immunological phenotypes. In an earlier analysis of roughly 500 of the donors, most TCR beta V segments appeared in productive rearrangements about 87% or about 30% of the time, broadly matching IMGT annotations. V-gene and J-gene trimming of TCR beta chains was associated with a missense DCLRE1C variant in a later genetic analysis, and the association was replicated in an independent cohort. According to a later analysis, most CMV-associated TCR beta chains appeared to be HLA-restricted, and the HLA associations seemed to be driven largely by CMV exposure. Most TCR sequences were seen in very few donors, while some public TCRs were found in many individuals. A few of the identified cytomegalovirus-associated TCR beta chains were confirmed in vitro to be specific for cytomegalovirus antigens. Some IMGT-functional V segments, including TRBV6-2 and TRBV6-3, could not be told apart with the 87-base-pair reads, so those segments were excluded. A later analysis associated about 17,000 TCR beta sequences with specific HLA alleles at a false discovery rate of 0.05.

The library was obtained by the immunoSEQ multiplex PCR assay. For the multiplex PCR, a mixture combining 60 forward primers for TCR Vbeta segments and 13 reverse primers for TCR Jbeta segments was used. Amplification of the CDR3 region of rearranged TCR beta genes was performed with a multiplex PCR assay on genomic DNA. The Illumina HiSeq System was used to sequence the amplified TCR beta libraries as 87-base-pair reads. As for the original processing: In a later analysis, some 80 million unique TCR beta chains were counted across the 500 to 850 repertoires, and around 10 million of these chains were shared by at least two donors. Raw reads were error-corrected and collapsed into unique sequences with a nearest-neighbor algorithm that merged closely related sequences to remove PCR and sequencing errors. Alignment of CDR3 sequences to IMGT reference sequences was used to assign V, D and J gene segments. For a sequence to be retained, a match of at least six nucleotides was required to both a V gene segment and a J gene segment. Rearrangements were called productive when the CDR3 lacked stop codons and stayed in frame with V and J; all others were non-productive. CDR3 was defined according to IMGT convention as the region running from the second conserved V-encoded cysteine to the conserved J-encoded phenylalanine. The earlier analysis of 450 to 750 of the donors excluded any sequence lacking an unambiguous match to a single V gene segment. In an earlier analysis of some 590 of the donors, a V segment was called functional when productive rearrangements were above 56.7%, and segregating when the standard deviation between donors exceeded 5%. A statistical classification framework was built to diagnose cytomegalovirus status from the catalog of TCR beta chain sequences. V and J gene assignment, in a later analysis, came from comparing TCR nucleotide sequences with IMGT/GENE-DB human TR gene sequences. A later analysis assigned CDR3 sequences and most-parsimonious VDJ recombination scenarios with the TCRdist pipeline. A later analysis defined each TCR beta chain by its CDR3 amino acid sequence plus V-gene family, and excluded reads lacking a unique V-gene family. To address suspected cross-contamination and a sequencing artifact, a later analysis removed under 600 highly shared, low-generation-probability nucleotide sequences. In a later analysis, a clonal expansion index was calculated for each public chain from normalized within-repertoire ranks of inferred template counts. A later analysis computed generation probabilities with a VDJ recombination model fitted to out-of-frame rearrangements, and checked the results against IGoR. A later analysis scored TCR-TCR, TCR-HLA and TCR-CMV co-occurrence with hypergeometric tests, applying a repertoire-size bias correction to TCR pairs. To estimate false discovery rates, a later analysis permuted the HLA or CMV assignments 20 times. In a later analysis, co-occurring TCRs were grouped with DBSCAN, and TCRdist sequence similarity was added when clustering was performed within HLA-allele-positive subsets. Repertoires with fewer than 30,000 or more than 120,000 public chains were left out of co-occurrence clustering, as were a handful of repertoires with anomalous nucleotide sharing. Here the immuneACCESS table is served through TCRdb, limited to in-frame sequences with V and J called. Missing clones are a known gap in these copies; in checked studies unresolved V genes cover under half, and the rest lacks a known reason. V, J and clone size were drawn from that table, and D and trimming were deduced from the DNA. The sample data list 110,000 or so clones, and 81% of these were observed just once. Of the sample, 2.2% is held by the ten largest clones.

The cohort comprised approximately 700 healthy bone marrow donors. At the time of sampling, all cohort members were nominally healthy, though unrecorded immune exposures were likely present. The donor tested CMV seronegative, placing the donor among the 350 or so seronegative members of the cohort. Each donor provided a peripheral blood sample, and peripheral blood mononuclear cells were used for TCR beta sequencing. The Qiagen DNeasy Blood Extraction Kit was used to extract genomic DNA from the blood cell samples. From a lookup of the germline V gene, CDR1 and CDR2 are SQVTM and ANQGSEA. The V end loses 6 bases and the J end loses 0 bases, and a stretch of 11 bases separates them. The CDR3 measures 13 amino acids from cysteine to phenylalanine. Here the CDR3 DNA is all that survives: 39 bases in frame from base 1.

The source is a woman aged 25 to 39 in good health and CMV-seronegative. This sequence uses TRBV29-1 and TRBJ1-2, with the D gene call left open. Sequencing was performed on PBMCs. The bases are TGCAGCGTGCTAAGCTTAGCTAACTATGGCTACACCTTC. Its protein reads: CSVLSLANYGYTF.